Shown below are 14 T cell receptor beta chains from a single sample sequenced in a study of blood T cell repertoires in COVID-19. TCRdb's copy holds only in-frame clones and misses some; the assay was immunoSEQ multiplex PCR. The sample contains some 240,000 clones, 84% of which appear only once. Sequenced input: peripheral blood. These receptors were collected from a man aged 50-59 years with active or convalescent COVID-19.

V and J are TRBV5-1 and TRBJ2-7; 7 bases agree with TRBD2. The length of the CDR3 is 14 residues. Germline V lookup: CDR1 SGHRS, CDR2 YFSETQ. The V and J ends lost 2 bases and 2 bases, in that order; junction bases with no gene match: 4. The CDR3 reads CASSFGGTPYEQYF. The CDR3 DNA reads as TGCGCCAGCAGCTTCGGGGGGACCCCCTACGAGCAGTACTTC. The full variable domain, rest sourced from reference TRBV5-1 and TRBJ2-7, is KAGVTQTPRYLIKTRGQQVTLSCSPISGHRSVSWYQQTPGQGLQFLFEYFSETQRNKGNFPGRFSGRQFSNSRSEMNVSTLELGDSALYLCASSFGGTPYEQYFGPGTRLTVT.

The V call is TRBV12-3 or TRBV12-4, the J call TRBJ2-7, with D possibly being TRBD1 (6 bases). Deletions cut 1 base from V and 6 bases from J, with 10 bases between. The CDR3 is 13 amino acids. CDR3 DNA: TGTGCCAGCAGTTTAGGGACAGCTCGCGAGCAGTACGTC. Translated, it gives CASSLGTAREQYV.

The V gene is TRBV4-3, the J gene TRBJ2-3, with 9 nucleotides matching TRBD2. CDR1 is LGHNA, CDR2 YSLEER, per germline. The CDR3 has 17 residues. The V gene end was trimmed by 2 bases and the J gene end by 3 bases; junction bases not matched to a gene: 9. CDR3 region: CASSQTAGGGNTDTQYF. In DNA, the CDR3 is TGCGCCAGCAGCCAAACAGCGGGGGGAGGTAATACAGATACGCAGTATTTT.

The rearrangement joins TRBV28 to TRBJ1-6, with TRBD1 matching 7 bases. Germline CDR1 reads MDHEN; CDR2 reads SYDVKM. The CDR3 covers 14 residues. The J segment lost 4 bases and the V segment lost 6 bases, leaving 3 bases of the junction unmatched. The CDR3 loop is CASSTTGYNSPLHF. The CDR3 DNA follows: TGTGCCAGCAGCACGACAGGGTATAATTCACCCCTCCACTTT.

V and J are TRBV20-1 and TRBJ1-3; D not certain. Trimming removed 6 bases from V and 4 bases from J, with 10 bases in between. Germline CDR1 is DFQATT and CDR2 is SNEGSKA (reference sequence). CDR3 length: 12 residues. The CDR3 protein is CSASTTGNTIYF. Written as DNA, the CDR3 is TGCAGTGCGAGTACAACCGGAAACACCATATATTTT.

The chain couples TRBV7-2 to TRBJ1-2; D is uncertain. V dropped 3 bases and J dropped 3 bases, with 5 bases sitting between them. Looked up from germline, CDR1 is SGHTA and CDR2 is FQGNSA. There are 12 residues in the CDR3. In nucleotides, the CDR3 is TGTGCCAGCAGCTTTGTCGACTATGGCTACACCTTC. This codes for CASSFVDYGYTF.

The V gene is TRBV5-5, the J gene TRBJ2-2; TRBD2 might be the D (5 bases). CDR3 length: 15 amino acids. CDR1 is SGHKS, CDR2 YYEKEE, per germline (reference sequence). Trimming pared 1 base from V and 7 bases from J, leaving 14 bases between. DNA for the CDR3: TGTGCCAGCAGCTTGTGGGTGCGAGGGAGCGGGGAGCTGTTTTTT. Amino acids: CASSLWVRGSGELFF.

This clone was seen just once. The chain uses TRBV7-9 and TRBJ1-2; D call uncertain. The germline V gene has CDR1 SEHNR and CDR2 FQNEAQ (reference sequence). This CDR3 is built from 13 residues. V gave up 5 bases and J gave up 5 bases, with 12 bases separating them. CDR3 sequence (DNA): TGTGCCAGCAGCGCCGTAGGAGAATATGGCTACACCTTC. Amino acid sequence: CASSAVGEYGYTF.

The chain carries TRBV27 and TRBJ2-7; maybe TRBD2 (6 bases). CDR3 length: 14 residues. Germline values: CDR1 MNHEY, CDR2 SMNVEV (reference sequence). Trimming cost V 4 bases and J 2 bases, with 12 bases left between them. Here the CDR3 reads CASSSGGVPYEQYF. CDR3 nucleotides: TGTGCCAGCAGTTCCGGAGGGGTGCCCTACGAGCAGTACTTC.

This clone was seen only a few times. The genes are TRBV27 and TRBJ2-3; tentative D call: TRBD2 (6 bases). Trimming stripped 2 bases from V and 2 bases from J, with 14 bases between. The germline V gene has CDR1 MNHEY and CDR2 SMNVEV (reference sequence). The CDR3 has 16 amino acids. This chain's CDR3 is CASSLSGRGTTDTQYF. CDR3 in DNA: TGTGCCAGCAGTTTAAGTGGCCGGGGGACCACAGATACGCAGTATTTT.

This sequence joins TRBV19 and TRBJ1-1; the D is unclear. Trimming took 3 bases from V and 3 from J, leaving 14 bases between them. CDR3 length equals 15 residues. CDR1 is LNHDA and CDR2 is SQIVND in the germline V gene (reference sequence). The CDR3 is CASSIGSQRDTEAFF. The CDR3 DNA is TGTGCCAGTAGTATCGGGTCCCAGCGGGACACTGAAGCTTTCTTT. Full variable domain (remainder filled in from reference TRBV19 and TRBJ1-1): DGGITQSPKYLFRKEGQNVTLSCEQNLNHDAMYWYRQDPGQGLRLIYYSQIVNDFQKGDIAEGYSVSREKKESFPLTVTSAQKNPTAFYLCASSIGSQRDTEAFFGQGTRLTVV.

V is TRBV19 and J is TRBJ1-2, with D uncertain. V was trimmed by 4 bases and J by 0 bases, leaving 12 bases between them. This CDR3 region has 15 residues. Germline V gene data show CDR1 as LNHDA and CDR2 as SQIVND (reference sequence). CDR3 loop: CASSKGDTPNYGYTF. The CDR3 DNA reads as TGTGCCAGTAGTAAGGGAGACACTCCTAACTATGGCTACACCTTC.

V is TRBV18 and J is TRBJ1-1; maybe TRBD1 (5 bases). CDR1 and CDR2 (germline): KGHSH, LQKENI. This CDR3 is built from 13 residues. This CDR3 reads CMTTAPMNTEAFF. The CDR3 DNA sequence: TGTATGACGACAGCCCCGATGAACACTGAAGCTTTCTTT.

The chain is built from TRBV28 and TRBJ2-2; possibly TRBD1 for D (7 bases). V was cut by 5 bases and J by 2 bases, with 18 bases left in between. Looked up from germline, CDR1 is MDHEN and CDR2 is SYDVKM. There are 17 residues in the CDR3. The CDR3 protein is CASSVPGGTANTGELFF. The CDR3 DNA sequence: TGTGCCAGCAGTGTACCGGGCGGGACAGCTAACACCGGGGAGCTGTTTTTT.